This record looks at one TCR beta chain sequence and its context. Its target is not known. This entry belongs to a study of siplizumab effects on memory and regulatory T cells. The study, taken as a whole, reports: The apparent diversity of naive T cells exceeded that of memory cells, and naive T cells seemed to make a major contribution to the alloresponse. The authors could not assign a naive or memory phenotype to roughly 75-97% of proliferating CD4+ or CD8+ clones.

This CDR3 has 14 amino acids. Germline V gives CDR1 SGHNT, CDR2 YYREEE (reference sequence). The V end was cut by 0 bases, the J end by 10 bases, with 15 bases between. Sequencing used immunoSEQ multiplex PCR; TCRdb keeps in-frame clones, though not all of them. The data hold more than 95,000 clones, with over 90% observed a single time. The sequencing input was Tregs sorted from blood. The source of this sequence is a human donor in good health. The gene calls are TRBV5-4 and TRBJ2-3; D is undetermined. CDR3 amino acids: CASSLGPEQEAQYF. The CDR3 DNA reads TGTGCCAGCAGCTTGGGGCCGGAGCAAGAAGCGCAGTATTTT.